The 14 T cell receptor beta chains below were found in one sample sequenced in a study of post-analysis software for immune sequencing data. Antigens of these TCRs are unknown. Unique molecular identifiers were built into the TCR beta cDNA libraries. TCRdb redid the calling of the PCR reads with MiXCR, one entry per CDR3 protein. The profile covers around 440,000 distinct CDR3 sequences, with approximately 45% appearing a single time and about 12% taken by the ten largest. General observations from the study: Five or six TRBV segments were significantly more frequent in patients than in controls. TRBV5-6, TRBV5-1 and TRBV20-1 were among these segments.

Sequencing input: blood. All receptors come from a girl aged 10-17 years with multiple sclerosis.

This clonotype has more than one count but fewer than ten. The V and J genes are TRBV12-3 or TRBV12-4 and TRBJ1-4; the D gene is possibly TRBD1 (5 bases). The CDR3 covers 15 residues. With 1 base removed from V and 3 bases from J, the gap between germline ends came to 9 bases. This CDR3 reads CASSLGGVPNEKLFF. CDR3 nucleotides: TGTGCCAGCAGTTTAGGGGGGGTCCCTAATGAAAAACTGTTTTTT.

About this clonotype: At one boundary the junction diverges from the germline segment, which might be a read error. This chain links TRBV4-3 with TRBJ2-1; 8 nucleotides agree with TRBD2. Germline CDR1 reads LGHNA; CDR2 reads YSLEER. CDR3 length equals 15 residues. CDR3 sequence: CASSQVQREYNEQFF. The CDR3 nucleotides read TGCGCTAGCAGCCAAGTCCAGCGGGAGTACAATGAGCAGTTCTTC.

This clonotype occurred a few times. This rearrangement joins TRBV5-6 to TRBJ2-1, with 9 bases lining up with TRBD2. CDR1 SGHDT and CDR2 YYEEEE come from the germline V gene. V trimming: 4 bases; J trimming: 0 bases; junction bases outside the gene matches: 11. This CDR3 comprises 18 residues. The CDR3 DNA reads TGTGCCAGCAGCGTGGGTTTACTAGCGGGCCTCTCCTACAATGAGCAGTTCTTC. Translated: CASSVGLLAGLSYNEQFF.

As regards this clonotype: One end of the junction is discordant with germline, which a read error may explain. The V and J genes are TRBV25-1 and TRBJ2-7, with 10 nucleotides matching TRBD1. CDR3 length: 14 residues. CDR1 MGHDK and CDR2 SYGVNS come from the germline V gene. The CDR3 DNA reads as TGTGCCAGCGGTGATTGGGACAGGGGAGGCGAGCAGTACTTC. It yields the protein CASGDWDRGGEQYF.

The V call is TRBV12-3 or TRBV12-4, the J call TRBJ2-5; no reliable D call. The CDR3 totals 14 residues. V lost 3 bases to trimming and J lost 3 bases, with 11 bases between them. CDR3 DNA: TGTGCCAGCAGTTTGGAGAACGTGGAAGAGACCCAGTACTTC. This encodes CASSLENVEETQYF.

In nucleotides, the CDR3 is TGTGCCAGCAGCTTAGGGTCGGGAATCGAGCAGTACTTC. Its translation is CASSLGSGIEQYF. The gene calls are TRBV7-9 and TRBJ2-7, with D maybe TRBD2 (5 bases). From germline, CDR1 is SEHNR and CDR2 FQNEAQ (reference sequence). The ends were cut back, 1 base at V and 6 bases at J, with 10 bases in the middle. The CDR3 runs 13 residues.

This chain joins TRBV5-1 and TRBJ2-7; 9 bases are shared with TRBD2. Trimming took 2 bases from V and 7 from J; bases not matched to a gene: 7. CDR3 length: 14 amino acids. Per germline, CDR1 SGHRS and CDR2 YFSETQ. The CDR3 protein is CASSFSGRRDEQYF. The CDR3 nucleotides read TGCGCCAGCAGCTTTAGCGGGAGAAGGGATGAGCAGTACTTC.

The V and J genes are TRBV29-1 and TRBJ2-3; a possible D gene is TRBD1 (6 bases). Deletions cut 4 bases from V and 4 bases from J, with 9 bases between. The germline gives CDR1 SQVTM, CDR2 ANQGSEA. This CDR3 has 12 residues. In nucleotides, the CDR3 is TGCAGCGTTGGACAGGCCCCAGATACGCAGTATTTT. It specifies CSVGQAPDTQYF.

The V and J genes are TRBV7-2 and TRBJ2-3, with D perhaps being TRBD1 or TRBD2 (5 bases each). The CDR3 is 17 residues long. Germline CDR1 is SGHTA and CDR2 is FQGNSA. V gave up 0 bases and J gave up 1 base, with 14 bases separating them. The CDR3 sequence is CASSLAGRASRTDTQYF. In DNA form, the CDR3 reads TGTGCCAGCAGCTTAGCGGGACGAGCGTCGCGCACAGATACGCAGTATTTT.

The CDR3 region is CASSNRLDRRSYNEQFF. The CDR3 region has the DNA TGTGCCAGCAGCAATAGGCTGGACAGGAGATCCTACAATGAGCAGTTCTTC. The rearrangement uses TRBV7-3 and TRBJ2-1; 7 nucleotides align to TRBD1. The CDR3 extends over 17 amino acids. In germline, CDR1 is SGHTA, CDR2 FQGTGA. Trimming at V came to 5 bases and at J to 1 base, leaving 11 bases not matched to a gene.

The genes are TRBV29-1 and TRBJ1-4; D is perhaps TRBD1 (5 bases). This CDR3 is 13 amino acids long. V dropped 6 bases and J dropped 6 bases, with 14 bases sitting between them. Germline CDR1 is SQVTM and CDR2 is ANQGSEA. The DNA for the CDR3 is TGCAGCGTAAAGACAGCGGACTATGAAAAACTGTTTTTT. It is translated as CSVKTADYEKLFF.

The chain recombines TRBV21-1 with TRBJ2-5; the table's D call, TRBD1, was not checked against the DNA. TRBV21-1 represents a pseudogene. The CDR3 sequence is 15 residues long. The CDR3: CASSREVGAPETQYF. Here the CDR3 DNA reads TGTGCCAGCAGCAGAGAGGTCGGCGCCCCGGAGACCCAGTACTTC.

This chain connects TRBV4-1 to TRBJ2-1; D uncertain. CDR1 is MGHRA, CDR2 YSYEKL, per germline. V was trimmed by 3 bases and J by 2 bases, leaving 8 bases between them. This CDR3 has 14 amino acids. The CDR3 here is CASSHLLAYNEQFF. In DNA, the CDR3 is TGCGCCAGCAGCCACCTCCTAGCCTACAATGAGCAGTTCTTC.

This rearrangement joins TRBV4-2 to TRBJ1-5; weak D call: TRBD1 (6 bases). Germline V gives CDR1 LGHNA, CDR2 YNFKEQ. CDR3 length: 15 amino acids. V was trimmed by 2 bases and J by 4 bases, leaving 12 bases between them. The CDR3 spells CASSQPGDRNQPQHF. The DNA for the CDR3 is TGTGCCAGCAGCCAACCAGGGGATCGGAATCAGCCCCAGCATTTT.